The entry below describes one T cell receptor (beta chain). What it recognizes is unknown. This specimen comes from a study of cytomegalovirus exposure and HLA in healthy donors. General study results and limits: Another analysis was done later, and it associated approximately 18,000 TCR beta sequences with HLA alleles at 0.05 false discovery rate.

The PCR was carried out with 60 Vbeta primers and 13 Jbeta primers. Sequenced by immunoSEQ multiplex PCR; TCRdb stores in-frame clones only, minus some. The sample lists about 200,000 clones, 70% to 90% seen once, with around 0.3% in the top ten. CDR1 is LNHDA, CDR2 SQIVND, per germline (reference sequence). V gave up 0 bases and J gave up 2 bases, with 13 bases separating them. This CDR3 has 17 amino acids. Specimen: PBMCs. The source of this sequence is a woman in her thirties in good health and CMV-seronegative. The rearrangement joins TRBV19 to TRBJ2-2; D gene ambiguous. The CDR3 DNA follows: TGTGCCAGTAGTATAGATTGGGCCCGCCCCAACACCGGGGAGCTGTTTTTT. This sequence encodes CASSIDWARPNTGELFF. Full variable domain (remainder filled in from reference TRBV19 and TRBJ2-2): DGGITQSPKYLFRKEGQNVTLSCEQNLNHDAMYWYRQDPGQGLRLIYYSQIVNDFQKGDIAEGYSVSREKKESFPLTVTSAQKNPTAFYLCASSIDWARPNTGELFFGEGSRLTVL.